This T cell receptor beta chain emerged from a study of long-term antiretroviral therapy in people with HIV. As regards this clone: Antigen specificity is unknown.

One or more pre-ART and two or more post-ART PBMC samples were available from each donor. Ahead of DNA extraction, samples held roughly 0.85-11 million cryopreserved PBMC each. An immunoSEQ assay, version v3.0, was performed at survey level. Sequencing used immunoSEQ multiplex PCR; TCRdb keeps in-frame clones, though not all of them. This sample has 20,000 or so clones, with 65% to 90% found just once. Germline CDR1 reads SGHVS; CDR2 reads FNYEAQ. This CDR3 has 12 residues. V lost 5 bases, J lost 6 bases, and 3 bases stayed unmatched. Study outcomes and limitations: It was observed that HIV repertoires exhibited narrower CDR3 length ranges than controls. Post-treatment diversity went higher with ART but stayed below transplant donor controls.

The receptor was derived from a man aged 40-50 years with HIV. Sequences were derived from unsorted PBMCs, sampled 0.1 years before starting antiretroviral therapy. This rearrangement joins TRBV7-6 to TRBJ2-7, with 8 bases matching TRBD1. Written as DNA, the CDR3 is TGTGCCAGCAGCCCGACAGGGGTCGAGCAGTACTTC. As protein: CASSPTGVEQYF.